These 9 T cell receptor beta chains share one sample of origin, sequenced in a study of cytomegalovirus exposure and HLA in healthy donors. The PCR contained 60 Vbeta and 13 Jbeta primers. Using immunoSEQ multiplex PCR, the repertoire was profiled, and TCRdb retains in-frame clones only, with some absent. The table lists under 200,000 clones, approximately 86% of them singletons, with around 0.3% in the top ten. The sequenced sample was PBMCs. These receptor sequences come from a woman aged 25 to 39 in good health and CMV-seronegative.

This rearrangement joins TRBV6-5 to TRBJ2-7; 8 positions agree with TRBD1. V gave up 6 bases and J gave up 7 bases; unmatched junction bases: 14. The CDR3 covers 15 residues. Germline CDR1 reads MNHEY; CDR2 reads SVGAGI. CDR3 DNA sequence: TGTGCCAGCAGCCCGATGGACAGGGCAGTGAGTGAGCAGTACTTC. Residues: CASSPMDRAVSEQYF.

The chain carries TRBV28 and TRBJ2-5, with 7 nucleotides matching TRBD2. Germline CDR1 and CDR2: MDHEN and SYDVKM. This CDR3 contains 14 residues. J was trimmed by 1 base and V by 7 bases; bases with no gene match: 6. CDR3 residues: CASKTGGGQETQYF. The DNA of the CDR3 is TGTGCCAGCAAAACTGGGGGGGGCCAAGAGACCCAGTACTTC.

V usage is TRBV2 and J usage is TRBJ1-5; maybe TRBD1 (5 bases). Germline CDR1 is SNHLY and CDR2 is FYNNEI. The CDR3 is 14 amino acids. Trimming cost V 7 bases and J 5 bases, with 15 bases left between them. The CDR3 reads CASNPYGGDQPQHF. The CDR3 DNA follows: TGTGCCAGCAACCCCTACGGGGGGGATCAGCCCCAGCATTTT.

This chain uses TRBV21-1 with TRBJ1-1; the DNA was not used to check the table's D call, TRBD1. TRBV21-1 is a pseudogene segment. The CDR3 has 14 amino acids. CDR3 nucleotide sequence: TGTGCCAGCAGCAGAACCCAGGGGGAGATTGAAGCTTTCTTT. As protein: CASSRTQGEIEAFF.

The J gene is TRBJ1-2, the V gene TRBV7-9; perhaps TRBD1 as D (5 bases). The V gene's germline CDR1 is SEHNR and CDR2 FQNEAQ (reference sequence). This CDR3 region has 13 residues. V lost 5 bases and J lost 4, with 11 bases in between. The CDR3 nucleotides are TGTGCCAGCAGCGTCGGAGGGGTCTATGGCTACACCTTC. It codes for CASSVGGVYGYTF. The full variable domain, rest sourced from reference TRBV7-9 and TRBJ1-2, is DTGVSQNPRHKITKRGQNVTFRCDPISEHNRLYWYRQTLGQGPEFLTYFQNEAQLEKSRLLSDRFSAERPKGSFSTLEIQRTEQGDSAMYLCASSVGGVYGYTFGSGTRLTVV.

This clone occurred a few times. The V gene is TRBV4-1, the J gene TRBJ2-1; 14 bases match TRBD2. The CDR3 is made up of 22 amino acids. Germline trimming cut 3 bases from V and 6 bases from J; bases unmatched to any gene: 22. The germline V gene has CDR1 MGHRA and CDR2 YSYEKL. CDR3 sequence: CASSQIGISGQRTSGRFNEQFF. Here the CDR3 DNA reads TGCGCCAGCAGCCAGATAGGAATATCGGGACAGAGGACTAGCGGGAGGTTCAATGAGCAGTTCTTC.

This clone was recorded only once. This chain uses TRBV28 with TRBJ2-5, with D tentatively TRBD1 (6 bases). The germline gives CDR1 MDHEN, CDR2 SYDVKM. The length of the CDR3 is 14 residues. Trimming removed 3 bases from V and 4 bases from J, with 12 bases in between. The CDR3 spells CASSFLRTAETQYF. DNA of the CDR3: TGTGCCAGCAGTTTTCTCCGGACAGCAGAGACCCAGTACTTC.

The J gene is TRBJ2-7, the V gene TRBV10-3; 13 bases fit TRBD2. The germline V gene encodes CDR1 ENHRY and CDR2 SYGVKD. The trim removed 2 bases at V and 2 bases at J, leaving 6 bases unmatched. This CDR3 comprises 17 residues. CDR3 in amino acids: CAISEPGLAGNTYEQYF. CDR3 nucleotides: TGTGCCATCAGTGAGCCGGGACTAGCGGGGAACACCTACGAGCAGTACTTC.

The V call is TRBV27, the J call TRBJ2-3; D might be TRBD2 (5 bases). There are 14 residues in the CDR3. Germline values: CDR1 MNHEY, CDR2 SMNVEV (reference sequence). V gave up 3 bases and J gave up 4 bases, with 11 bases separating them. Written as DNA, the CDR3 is TGTGCCAGCAGTTTGATCGGGAAGGCAGATACGCAGTATTTT. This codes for CASSLIGKADTQYF.